Below are 21 T cell receptor beta chains sequenced from a single sample in a study of OX40 agonist ivuxolimab in advanced cancers. Using immunoSEQ multiplex PCR, the repertoire was profiled, and TCRdb retains in-frame clones only, with some absent. This sample has about 71,000 clones, with roughly 77% found just once. This sample comprised CD4+ or CD8+ T cells sorted from blood, obtained in a trial of the OX40 agonist ivuxolimab. These receptor sequences come from an adult with an advanced solid tumor such as melanoma, head and neck, liver or kidney cancer.

This chain uses TRBV5-6 with TRBJ1-2; 8 bases map to TRBD1. The J segment lost 6 bases and the V segment lost 6 bases, leaving 10 bases of the junction unmatched. Germline lookup yields CDR1 SGHDT and CDR2 YYEEEE. CDR3 length: 14 amino acids. The CDR3 DNA sequence: TGTGCCAGCAAGCTTGGGACAGGAATAAATGGCTACACCTTC. Translation: CASKLGTGINGYTF.

The chain recombines TRBV2 with TRBJ1-2, with 8 bases fitting TRBD1. The CDR3 covers 12 residues. In germline, CDR1 is SNHLY, CDR2 FYNNEI. V was clipped by 6 bases and J by 4 bases; unmatched bases: 1. The chain's CDR3 is CASRDRAYGYTF. The CDR3 DNA is TGTGCCAGCAGGGACAGGGCCTATGGCTACACCTTC.

The rearrangement uses TRBV4-1 and TRBJ2-1; 7 bases are a match to TRBD1. Germline assignment: CDR1 MGHRA and CDR2 YSYEKL. This CDR3 has 13 residues. V lost 4 bases to trimming and J lost 9 bases; unmatched junction nucleotides: 6. The CDR3 DNA reads as TGCGCCAGCAGCCTTCAAACAGGGGTTGAGCAGTTCTTC. The encoded protein is CASSLQTGVEQFF.

V gene TRBV5-1 combines with J gene TRBJ1-2, with unresolved D. CDR1 is SGHRS and CDR2 is YFSETQ in the germline V gene. The V gene lost 4 bases and the J gene lost 0 bases, with 16 bases spanning the gap. This CDR3 is 16 amino acids long. CDR3 nucleotide sequence: TGCGCCAGCAGCCCCTCTGGCAGGCCCGCTAACTATGGCTACACCTTC. Translation gives CASSPSGRPANYGYTF.

V gene TRBV18 combines with J gene TRBJ1-1; 7 bases align to TRBD1. Losses at the gene ends were 6 bases for V and 0 bases for J; bases not matched to a gene: 16. The length of the CDR3 is 18 residues. CDR1 is KGHSH and CDR2 is LQKENI in the germline V gene. CDR3 residues: CASSPSSRQGRMNTEAFF. The CDR3 nucleotides are TGTGCCAGCTCCCCATCCTCAAGACAGGGAAGAATGAACACTGAAGCTTTCTTT.

V gene TRBV6-5 combines with J gene TRBJ1-5; weak D call: TRBD1 (5 bases). Per the germline V gene, CDR1 is MNHEY and CDR2 is SVGAGI. The CDR3 consists of 15 residues. V was trimmed by 10 bases and J by 6 bases, leaving 22 bases between them. This chain's CDR3 is CATASGKTAGQPQHF. CDR3 nucleotides: TGTGCCACCGCGTCAGGGAAAACAGCGGGTCAGCCCCAGCATTTT.

CDR3 residues: CASRDPSGGDIQYF. In DNA, the CDR3 is TGCGCCAGCAGAGATCCTAGCGGAGGGGACATTCAGTACTTC. The genes are TRBV5-1 and TRBJ2-4; 7 nucleotides agree with TRBD2. This CDR3 comprises 14 residues. Losses at the gene ends were 5 bases for V and 8 bases for J; bases not matched to a gene: 10. Germline V gives CDR1 SGHRS, CDR2 YFSETQ.

V usage is TRBV6-1 and J usage is TRBJ2-7; TRBD1 agrees at 9 bases. V was pared by 5 bases and J by 3 bases, with 5 bases of the junction left unmatched. Looked up from germline, CDR1 is MNHNS and CDR2 is SASEGT. The CDR3 is 14 amino acids. The CDR3 loop reads CASSTGTGNYEQYF. The CDR3 coding sequence is TGTGCCAGCAGTACCGGGACAGGGAACTACGAGCAGTACTTC.

This clone was counted once. The chain's CDR3 is CASSSTYGEQFF. CDR3 DNA sequence: TGCGCCAGCAGCTCAACCTACGGTGAGCAGTTCTTC. V is TRBV5-1 and J is TRBJ2-1, with D uncertain. V dropped 3 bases and J dropped 9 bases, with 10 bases sitting between them. Germline V gene sequence: CDR1 SGHRS, CDR2 YFSETQ. CDR3 length: 12 amino acids.

This clone was found a few times. This chain joins TRBV5-1 and TRBJ2-5; D gene uncertain. CDR1 is SGHRS and CDR2 is YFSETQ in the germline V gene. The CDR3 is 15 residues long. Deletions cut 3 bases from V and 1 base from J, with 13 bases between. This CDR3 is CASSSTSGSQETQYF. In nucleotides, the CDR3 is TGCGCCAGCAGCTCCACCTCAGGCAGCCAAGAGACCCAGTACTTC.

The V gene is TRBV18, the J gene TRBJ1-2, with 7 bases fitting TRBD1. J was trimmed by 7 bases and V by 0 bases; bases with no gene match: 11. The germline CDR1 and CDR2 sequences are KGHSH and LQKENI. CDR3 length: 16 residues. The CDR3 is CASSPPYQGVSSGYTF. In nucleotides, the CDR3 is TGTGCCAGCTCACCACCGTACCAGGGGGTCAGTTCTGGCTACACCTTC.

The rearrangement joins TRBV6-1 to TRBJ2-2; 10 nucleotides agree with TRBD2. This CDR3 region has 15 residues. Losses at the gene ends were 6 bases for V and 7 bases for J; bases not matched to a gene: 8. CDR1 is MNHNS and CDR2 is SASEGT in the germline V gene. The CDR3 here is CASRQAGGPDGELFF. As DNA, the CDR3 is TGTGCCAGCAGACAAGCGGGAGGGCCCGACGGGGAGCTGTTTTTT.

The chain couples TRBV5-1 to TRBJ2-5, with TRBD1 identical over 9 bases. The CDR3 loop spans 15 amino acids. The V gene's germline CDR1 is SGHRS and CDR2 YFSETQ. The V and J ends lost 4 bases and 4 bases, in that order; junction bases with no gene match: 8. The CDR3 DNA follows: TGCGCCAGCAGCCCTCGGGACAGGGACGGAGAGACCCAGTACTTC. Protein sequence: CASSPRDRDGETQYF. Looking up the rest from reference TRBV5-1 and TRBJ2-5 gives the full variable domain: KAGVTQTPRYLIKTRGQQVTLSCSPISGHRSVSWYQQTPGQGLQFLFEYFSETQRNKGNFPGRFSGRQFSNSRSEMNVSTLELGDSALYLCASSPRDRDGETQYFGPGTRLLVL.

The chain recombines TRBV5-4 with TRBJ2-3; 7 bases map to TRBD1. Germline CDR1 SGHNT, CDR2 YYREEE (reference sequence). The trim removed 4 bases at V and 2 bases at J, leaving 7 bases unmatched. CDR3 length: 15 amino acids. Here the CDR3 DNA reads TGTGCCAGCAGCCCCACGGGACAGTCCACAGATACGCAGTATTTT. It specifies CASSPTGQSTDTQYF.

The V gene is TRBV19, the J gene TRBJ2-7; TRBD1 matches 8 bases. This CDR3 has 16 residues. The J segment lost 4 bases and the V segment lost 3 bases, leaving 11 bases of the junction unmatched. Germline V CDR1 and CDR2: LNHDA, SQIVND (reference sequence). CDR3 residues: CASSISSDRGPYEQYF. Written as DNA, the CDR3 is TGTGCCAGTAGTATCTCTAGCGACAGGGGTCCGTACGAGCAGTACTTC. Full variable domain (outside the CDR3, taken from reference TRBV19 and TRBJ2-7): DGGITQSPKYLFRKEGQNVTLSCEQNLNHDAMYWYRQDPGQGLRLIYYSQIVNDFQKGDIAEGYSVSREKKESFPLTVTSAQKNPTAFYLCASSISSDRGPYEQYFGPGTRLTVT.

The V call is TRBV7-9, the J call TRBJ1-2; D remains unclear. The V gene's germline CDR1 is SEHNR and CDR2 FQNEAQ (reference sequence). Trimming stripped 1 base from V and 1 base from J, with 13 bases between. The CDR3 contains 16 residues. In DNA form, the CDR3 reads TGTGCCAGCAGCTTAGTGAGTCGGGGTTTTAACTATGGCTACACCTTC. Translating gives CASSLVSRGFNYGYTF.

This clone is medium-sized within its sample. The V and J genes are TRBV19 and TRBJ2-2, with no clear D. The V end was cut by 6 bases, the J end by 0 bases, with 14 bases between. CDR3 size: 16 residues. The germline V gene has CDR1 LNHDA and CDR2 SQIVND (reference sequence). This CDR3 is CASSLPFSTNTGELFF. Written as DNA, the CDR3 is TGTGCCAGTAGCCTTCCATTTTCGACGAACACCGGGGAGCTGTTTTTT.

V usage is TRBV18 and J usage is TRBJ2-6; D unresolved. Germline CDR1 is KGHSH and CDR2 is LQKENI. This CDR3 spans 15 amino acids. With 2 bases removed from V and 2 bases from J, the gap between germline ends came to 7 bases. CDR3 amino acids: CASSPYEAGANVLTF. CDR3 DNA: TGTGCCAGCTCACCATATGAAGCTGGGGCCAACGTCCTGACTTTC.

This chain connects TRBV27 to TRBJ2-5; D gene unclear. Germline V CDR1 and CDR2: MNHEY, SMNVEV (reference sequence). V was shortened by 6 bases and J by 2 bases, with 16 bases between the two germline ends. The CDR3 runs to 15 residues. The CDR3 coding sequence is TGTGCCAGCAGCGCCGGAAGGGCTTCGCAAGAGACCCAGTACTTC. Amino acids: CASSAGRASQETQYF.

V and J are TRBV5-6 and TRBJ1-2; D uncertain. Trimming left V 4 bases short and J 5 bases short, with 21 bases between. Germline V gene data show CDR1 as SGHDT and CDR2 as YYEEEE. This CDR3 is 16 amino acids long. This CDR3 reads CASSPVGSRPSYGYTF. The CDR3 nucleotides read TGTGCCAGCAGCCCGGTGGGTTCGCGTCCCTCTTATGGCTACACCTTC. The whole variable domain, remainder taken from reference TRBV5-6 and TRBJ1-2, is DAGVTQSPTHLIKTRGQQVTLRCSPKSGHDTVSWYQQALGQGPQFIFQYYEEEERQRGNFPDRFSGHQFPNYSSELNVNALLLGDSALYLCASSPVGSRPSYGYTFGSGTRLTVV.

This rearrangement joins TRBV4-3 to TRBJ1-4; possibly TRBD1 for D (6 bases). Trimming took 9 bases from V and 7 from J, leaving 27 bases between them. The CDR3 contains 17 residues. CDR1 is LGHNA, CDR2 YSLEER, per germline. The CDR3 sequence is CARVDRLLPKEGEKLFF. CDR3 bases: TGCGCCAGGGTTGACAGGCTCCTACCTAAGGAGGGTGAAAAACTGTTTTTT.